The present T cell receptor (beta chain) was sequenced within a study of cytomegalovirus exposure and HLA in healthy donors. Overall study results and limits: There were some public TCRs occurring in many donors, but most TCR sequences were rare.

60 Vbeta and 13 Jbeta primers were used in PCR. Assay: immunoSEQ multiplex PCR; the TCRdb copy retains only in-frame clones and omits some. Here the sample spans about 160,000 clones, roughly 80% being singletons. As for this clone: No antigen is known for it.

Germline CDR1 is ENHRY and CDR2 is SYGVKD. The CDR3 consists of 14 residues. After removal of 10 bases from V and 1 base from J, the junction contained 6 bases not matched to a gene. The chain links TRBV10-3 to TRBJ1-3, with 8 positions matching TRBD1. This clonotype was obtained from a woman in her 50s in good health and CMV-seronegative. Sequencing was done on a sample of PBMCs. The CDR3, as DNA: TGTGCCACCAATCAGGGGGCATCTGGAAACACCATATATTTT. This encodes CATNQGASGNTIYF.